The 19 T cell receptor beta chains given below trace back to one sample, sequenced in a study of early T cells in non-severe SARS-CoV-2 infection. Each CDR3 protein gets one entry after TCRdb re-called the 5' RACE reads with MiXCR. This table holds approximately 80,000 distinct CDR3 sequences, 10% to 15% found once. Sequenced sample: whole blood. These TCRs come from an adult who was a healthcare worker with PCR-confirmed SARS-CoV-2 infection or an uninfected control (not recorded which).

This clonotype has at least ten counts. The CDR3 sequence: CASSLVGPPTDTQYF. In nucleotides, the CDR3 is TGCGCCAGCAGCTTGGTAGGACCTCCGACAGATACGCAGTATTTT. The V call is TRBV5-1, the J call TRBJ2-3; D not resolved. The V gene lost 0 bases and the J gene lost 3 bases, with 11 bases spanning the gap. This CDR3 comprises 15 residues. Germline assignment: CDR1 SGHRS and CDR2 YFSETQ.

The CDR3 nucleotides read TGTGCCAGCGAAAGGGACTACAGAGGATTCAATGAGCAGTACTTC. It encodes CASERDYRGFNEQYF. This chain links TRBV6-1 with TRBJ2-1; 7 positions agree with TRBD2. Near its end, the DNA agrees better with TRBJ2-7, so the J call may be wrong. The CDR3 runs to 15 residues. The germline gives CDR1 MNHNS, CDR2 SASEGT.

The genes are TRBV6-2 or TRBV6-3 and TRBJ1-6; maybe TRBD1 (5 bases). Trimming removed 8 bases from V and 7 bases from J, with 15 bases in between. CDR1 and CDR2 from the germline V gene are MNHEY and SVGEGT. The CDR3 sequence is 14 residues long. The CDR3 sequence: CASAPRQSNSPLHF. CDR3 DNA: TGTGCCAGCGCCCCGAGACAGTCGAATTCACCCCTCCACTTT.

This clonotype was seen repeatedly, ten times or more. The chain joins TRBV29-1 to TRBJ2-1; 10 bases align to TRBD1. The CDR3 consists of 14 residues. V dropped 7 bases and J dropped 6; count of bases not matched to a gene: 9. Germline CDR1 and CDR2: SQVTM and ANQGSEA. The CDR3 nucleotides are TGCAGCGGCAACACCGGGACAGGGGTCAATGAGCAGTTCTTC. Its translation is CSGNTGTGVNEQFF.

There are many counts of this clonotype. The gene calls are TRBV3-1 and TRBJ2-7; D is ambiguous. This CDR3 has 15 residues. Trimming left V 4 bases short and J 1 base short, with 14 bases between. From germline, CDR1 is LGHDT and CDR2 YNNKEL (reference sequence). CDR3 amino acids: CASSPLGTLSYEQYF. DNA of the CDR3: TGTGCCAGCAGCCCCCTAGGAACCCTATCCTACGAGCAGTACTTC.

The DNA of the CDR3 is TGCGCCAGCAGCTTGATAGCGGAGAACACCGGGGAGCTGTTTTTT. It specifies CASSLIAENTGELFF. This rearrangement joins TRBV5-1 to TRBJ2-2; the D gene is possibly TRBD2 (6 bases). This CDR3 is 15 amino acids long. V lost 1 base and J 1 base, leaving 8 bases between the germline ends. CDR1 SGHRS and CDR2 YFSETQ come from the germline V gene.

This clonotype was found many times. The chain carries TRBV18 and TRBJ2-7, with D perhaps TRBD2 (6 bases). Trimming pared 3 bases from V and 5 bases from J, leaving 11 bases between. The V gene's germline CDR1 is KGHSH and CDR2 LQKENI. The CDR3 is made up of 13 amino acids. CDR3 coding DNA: TGTGCCAGCTCACCCCTTCGGGGGAACGAGCAGTACTTC. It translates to CASSPLRGNEQYF.

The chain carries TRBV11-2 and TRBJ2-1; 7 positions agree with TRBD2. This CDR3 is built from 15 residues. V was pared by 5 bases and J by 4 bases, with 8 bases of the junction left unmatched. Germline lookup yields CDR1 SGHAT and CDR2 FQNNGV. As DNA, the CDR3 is TGTGCCAGCAGCCCCCCCCCTAGCGGTTACAATGAGCAGTTCTTC. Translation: CASSPPPSGYNEQFF.

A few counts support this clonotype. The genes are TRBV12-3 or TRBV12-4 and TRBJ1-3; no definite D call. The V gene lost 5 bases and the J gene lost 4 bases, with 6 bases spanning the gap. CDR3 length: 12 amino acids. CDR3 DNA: TGTGCCAGCAGTCGACGGGGAAACACCATATATTTT. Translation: CASSRRGNTIYF.

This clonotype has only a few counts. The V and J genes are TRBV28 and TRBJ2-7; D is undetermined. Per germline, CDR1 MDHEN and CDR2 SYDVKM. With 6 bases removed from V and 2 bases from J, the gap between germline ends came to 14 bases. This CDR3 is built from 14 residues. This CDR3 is CASSPMDPTYEQYF. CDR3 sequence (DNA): TGTGCCAGCAGCCCAATGGACCCCACCTACGAGCAGTACTTC. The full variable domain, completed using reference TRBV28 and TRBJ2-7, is DVKVTQSSRYLVKRTGEKVFLECVQDMDHENMFWYRQDPGLGLRLIYFSYDVKMKEKGDIPEGYSVSREKKERFSLILESASTNQTSMYLCASSPMDPTYEQYFGPGTRLTVT.

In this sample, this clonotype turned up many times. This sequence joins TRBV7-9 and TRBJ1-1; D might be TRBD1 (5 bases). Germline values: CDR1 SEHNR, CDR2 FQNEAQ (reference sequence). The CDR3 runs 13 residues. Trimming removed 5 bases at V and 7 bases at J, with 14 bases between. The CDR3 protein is CASSRGGGSEAFF. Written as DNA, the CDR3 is TGTGCCAGCAGCCGCGGCGGGGGGAGTGAAGCTTTCTTT.

CDR3 sequence reads: CASSDLRGPQNTEAFF. In DNA, the CDR3 is TGCGCCAGCAGCGACCTCAGGGGCCCCCAGAACACTGAAGCTTTCTTT. V and J are TRBV5-1 and TRBJ1-1; tentatively, D is TRBD1 (6 bases). V was shortened by 4 bases and J by 1 base, with 17 bases between the two germline ends. In germline, CDR1 is SGHRS, CDR2 YFSETQ. The CDR3 sequence is 16 residues long.

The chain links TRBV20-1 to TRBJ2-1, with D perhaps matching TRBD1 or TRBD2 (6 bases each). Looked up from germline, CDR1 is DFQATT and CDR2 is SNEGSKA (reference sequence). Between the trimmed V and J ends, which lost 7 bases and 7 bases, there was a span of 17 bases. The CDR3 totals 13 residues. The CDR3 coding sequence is TGCAGTGTTCCGCTTACAGGGAGGAATGAGCAGTTCTTC. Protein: CSVPLTGRNEQFF.

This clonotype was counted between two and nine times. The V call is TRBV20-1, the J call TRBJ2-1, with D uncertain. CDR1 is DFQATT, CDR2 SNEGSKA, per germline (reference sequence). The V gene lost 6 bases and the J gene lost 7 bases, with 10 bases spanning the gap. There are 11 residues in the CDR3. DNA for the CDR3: TGCAGTGCAGGAGATCCGAATGAGCAGTTCTTC. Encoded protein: CSAGDPNEQFF.

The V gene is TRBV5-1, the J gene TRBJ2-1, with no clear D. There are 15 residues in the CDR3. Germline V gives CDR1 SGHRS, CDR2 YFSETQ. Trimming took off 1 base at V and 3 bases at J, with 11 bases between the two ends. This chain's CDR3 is CASSLFPGNYNEQFF. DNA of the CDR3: TGCGCCAGCAGCTTGTTCCCAGGCAACTACAATGAGCAGTTCTTC.

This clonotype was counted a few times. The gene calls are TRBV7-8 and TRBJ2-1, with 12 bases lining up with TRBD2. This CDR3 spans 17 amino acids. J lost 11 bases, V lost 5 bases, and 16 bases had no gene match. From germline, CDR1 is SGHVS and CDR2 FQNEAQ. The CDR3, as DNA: TGTGCCAGCAGCCCCCTAACGGGGACTAGCGGGCTCCCTCAGCAGTTCTTC. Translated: CASSPLTGTSGLPQQFF.

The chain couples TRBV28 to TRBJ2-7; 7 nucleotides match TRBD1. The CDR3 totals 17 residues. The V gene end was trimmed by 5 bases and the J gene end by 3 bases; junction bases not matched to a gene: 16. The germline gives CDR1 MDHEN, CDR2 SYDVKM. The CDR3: CASSPAPTGPRHYEQYF. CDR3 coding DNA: TGTGCCAGCAGTCCCGCCCCGACAGGGCCCAGGCACTACGAGCAGTACTTC.

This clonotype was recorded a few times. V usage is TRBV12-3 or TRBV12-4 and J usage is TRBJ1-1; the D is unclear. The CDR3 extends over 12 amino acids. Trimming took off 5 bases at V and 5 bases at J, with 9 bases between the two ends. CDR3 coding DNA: TGTGCCAGCAGTATCGAGCGTACTGAAGCTTTCTTT. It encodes CASSIERTEAFF.

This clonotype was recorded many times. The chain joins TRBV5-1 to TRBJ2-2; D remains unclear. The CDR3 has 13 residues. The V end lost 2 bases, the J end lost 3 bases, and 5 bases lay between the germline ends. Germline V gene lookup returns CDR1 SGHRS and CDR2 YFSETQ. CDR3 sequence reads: CASSFSDTGELFF. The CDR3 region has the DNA TGCGCCAGCAGCTTTAGTGACACCGGGGAGCTGTTTTTT.